Below are 23 T cell receptor beta chains sequenced from a single sample in a study of T cell responses to AZD1222 COVID-19 vaccine. Sequencing used immunoSEQ multiplex PCR; TCRdb keeps in-frame clones, though not all of them. The sample lists 80,000 to 95,000 clones; almost 90% were seen once. Here the sequenced sample was peripheral blood, taken 28 days after the second AZD1222 dose. These receptors were taken from an adult who received the AZD1222 COVID-19 vaccine.

This chain joins TRBV7-6 and TRBJ2-3, with no clear D. Deletions cut 7 bases from V and 6 bases from J, with 17 bases between. The CDR3 extends over 14 amino acids. Germline V gives CDR1 SGHVS, CDR2 FNYEAQ. The CDR3 bases are TGTGCCAGCACGACCACGGGCCCCCAGGATACGCAGTATTTT. Translated, it gives CASTTTGPQDTQYF.

V and J are TRBV3-1 (or the pseudogene TRBV3-2) and TRBJ2-1, with D perhaps given as TRBD1 or TRBD2 (5 bases each). Trimming shortened V by 4 bases and J by 3 bases, and 16 bases separated the two germline ends. The CDR3 sequence is 16 residues long. Germline V CDR1 and CDR2: LGHDT, YNNKEL (reference sequence). The CDR3 DNA reads TGTGCCAGCAGCCCTTCAGCACCTGGGGGCTACAATGAGCAGTTCTTC. Amino acid sequence: CASSPSAPGGYNEQFF.

This rearrangement joins TRBV27 to TRBJ2-6, with 7 positions matching TRBD1. Germline V gene sequence: CDR1 MNHEY, CDR2 SMNVEV (reference sequence). V shed 6 bases and J 2 bases; nucleotides not matched to a gene: 7. CDR3 size: 16 residues. The CDR3 region is CASSRQGGAGANVLTF. The DNA for the CDR3 is TGTGCCAGCAGCAGACAGGGTGGTGCTGGGGCCAACGTCCTGACTTTC.

CDR3 DNA: TGCGCCAGCAGCTTGGGGACAGAGGGGACTGAAGCTTTCTTT. It yields the protein CASSLGTEGTEAFF. The V and J genes are TRBV5-1 and TRBJ1-1; a possible D gene is TRBD1 (6 bases). Germline-derived CDR1 and CDR2 are SGHRS and YFSETQ. Trimming left V 0 bases short and J 5 bases short, with 11 bases between. This CDR3 has 14 amino acids. Drawing the rest from reference TRBV5-1 and TRBJ1-1, the complete variable domain is KAGVTQTPRYLIKTRGQQVTLSCSPISGHRSVSWYQQTPGQGLQFLFEYFSETQRNKGNFPGRFSGRQFSNSRSEMNVSTLELGDSALYLCASSLGTEGTEAFFGQGTRLTVV.

This clone was observed a single time. The gene calls are TRBV19 and TRBJ2-1; possible D gene TRBD1, 6 bases. V was cut by 2 bases and J by 0 bases, with 8 bases left in between. Germline V CDR1 and CDR2: LNHDA, SQIVND (reference sequence). This CDR3 has 15 amino acids. The CDR3 sequence: CASSIKGDSYNEQFF. The CDR3 DNA sequence: TGTGCCAGTAGTATAAAGGGGGACTCCTACAATGAGCAGTTCTTC. The complete variable domain, with remaining parts taken from reference TRBV19 and TRBJ2-1, reads DGGITQSPKYLFRKEGQNVTLSCEQNLNHDAMYWYRQDPGQGLRLIYYSQIVNDFQKGDIAEGYSVSREKKESFPLTVTSAQKNPTAFYLCASSIKGDSYNEQFFGPGTRLTVL.

The chain has TRBV4-1 and TRBJ1-5; weak D call: TRBD1 (6 bases). CDR3 size: 15 residues. Germline-derived CDR1 and CDR2 are MGHRA and YSYEKL. V gave up 0 bases and J gave up 6 bases, with 12 bases separating them. The CDR3 loop reads CASSQEGGAGQPQHF. The CDR3 nucleotides are TGCGCCAGCAGCCAAGAGGGGGGGGCGGGTCAGCCCCAGCATTTT.

V and J are TRBV19 and TRBJ1-1; 9 nucleotides align to TRBD1. Germline V lookup: CDR1 LNHDA, CDR2 SQIVND (reference sequence). With 0 bases clipped from V and 2 bases from J, the junction kept 4 bases outside the gene matches. This CDR3 comprises 16 residues. CDR3 amino acids: CASSIEQGAFNTEAFF. The CDR3 bases are TGTGCCAGTAGTATAGAACAGGGGGCGTTCAACACTGAAGCTTTCTTT.

This chain joins TRBV9 and TRBJ1-3; 8 bases line up with TRBD1. The CDR3 covers 16 residues. The germline V gene has CDR1 SGDLS and CDR2 YYNGEE. Trimming cost V 0 bases and J 7 bases; bases outside gene matches: 9. CDR3 sequence (DNA): TGTGCCAGCAGCGTAGATCCGACAGGGGTATGGAACACCATATATTTT. This sequence encodes CASSVDPTGVWNTIYF.

This chain joins TRBV11-2 and TRBJ1-5; TRBD1 is a possible D gene (5 bases). CDR1 is SGHAT, CDR2 FQNNGV, per germline. Trimming pared 0 bases from V and 5 bases from J, leaving 14 bases between. CDR3 length equals 16 residues. CDR3 loop: CASSLDRGGGDQPQHF. The CDR3, as DNA: TGTGCCAGCAGCTTAGATCGGGGGGGTGGCGATCAGCCCCAGCATTTT.

The chain combines TRBV4-1 with TRBJ2-7, with D hard to call. CDR1 is MGHRA and CDR2 is YSYEKL in the germline V gene. The CDR3 consists of 15 residues. V was shortened by 2 bases and J by 3 bases, with 14 bases between the two germline ends. The DNA of the CDR3 is TGCGCCAGCAGCCAATTCGGAGTGACGGGCTACGAGCAGTACTTC. As protein: CASSQFGVTGYEQYF.

The chain has TRBV18 and TRBJ2-3; D gene uncertain. The V gene's germline CDR1 is KGHSH and CDR2 LQKENI. The V end lost 3 bases, the J end lost 6 bases, and 16 bases lay between the germline ends. This CDR3 is built from 15 residues. CDR3 in amino acids: CASSPQPGGRDTQYF. CDR3 nucleotides: TGTGCCAGCTCACCCCAACCGGGCGGTAGGGATACGCAGTATTTT. Full variable domain (rest looked up from reference TRBV18 and TRBJ2-3): NAGVMQNPRHLVRRRGQEARLRCSPMKGHSHVYWYRQLPEEGLKFMVYLQKENIIDESGMPKERFSAEFPKEGPSILRIQQVVRGDSAAYFCASSPQPGGRDTQYFGPGTRLTVL.

This chain joins TRBV6-2 or TRBV6-3 and TRBJ2-1; maybe TRBD2 (5 bases). The CDR3 extends over 14 amino acids. The V gene lost 4 bases and the J gene lost 4 bases, with 11 bases spanning the gap. Germline V lookup: CDR1 MNHEY, CDR2 SVGEGT. This CDR3 reads CASSFSGKYNEQFF. CDR3 DNA sequence: TGTGCCAGCAGTTTTTCCGGGAAGTACAATGAGCAGTTCTTC.

V gene TRBV7-8 combines with J gene TRBJ2-7; no definite D call. Trimming pared 5 bases from V and 0 bases from J, leaving 11 bases between. This CDR3 comprises 14 residues. CDR1 SGHVS and CDR2 FQNEAQ come from the germline V gene. The CDR3 sequence: CASSIVDSSYEQYF. CDR3 nucleotides: TGTGCCAGCAGCATCGTCGATAGCTCCTACGAGCAGTACTTC.

A word on this clone: Its ends do not fully match the called genes, so a read error is possible. The genes are TRBV7-9 and TRBJ2-5; D gene ambiguous. This CDR3 contains 8 residues. From germline, CDR1 is SEHNR and CDR2 FQNEAQ (reference sequence). The DNA for the CDR3 is TGTGCCAGCAGCCCCCAGGACTTC. The encoded protein is CASSPQDF.

This clone was seen a handful of times. V is TRBV18 and J is TRBJ2-2, with 9 bases aligning to TRBD1. This CDR3 has 15 residues. The germline V gene has CDR1 KGHSH and CDR2 LQKENI. Germline trimming cut 3 bases from V and 4 bases from J; bases unmatched to any gene: 3. The CDR3 DNA is TGTGCCAGCTCACCGGGGACAGGGTCCACCGGGGAGCTGTTTTTT. Its protein is CASSPGTGSTGELFF.

The chain carries TRBV28 and TRBJ2-7, with 7 nucleotides matching TRBD2. CDR3 length equals 14 residues. Germline CDR1 and CDR2: MDHEN and SYDVKM. V dropped 6 bases and J dropped 0; count of bases not matched to a gene: 5. CDR3 protein: CASSQRLASYEQYF. The CDR3 DNA reads TGTGCCAGCAGCCAGAGACTAGCCTCCTACGAGCAGTACTTC.

V is TRBV30 and J is TRBJ1-4; TRBD1 aligns across 7 bases. CDR1 is GTSNPN, CDR2 SVGIG, per germline (reference sequence). This CDR3 region has 15 residues. The V gene end was trimmed by 3 bases and the J gene end by 5 bases; junction bases not matched to a gene: 9. CDR3 bases: TGTGCCTGGAGCTCAGGGACAGCGGGGAATGAAAAACTGTTTTTT. Translating gives CAWSSGTAGNEKLFF. Variable domain in full (rest from reference TRBV30 and TRBJ1-4): SQTIHQWPATLVQPVGSPLSLECTVEGTSNPNLYWYRQAAGRGLQLLFYSVGIGQISSEVPQNLSASRPQDRQFILSSKKLLLSDSGFYLCAWSSGTAGNEKLFFGSGTQLSVL.

V is TRBV12-2 and J is TRBJ2-3; TRBD2, the table's D call, lacks a check against the DNA. TRBV12-2 constitutes a pseudogene. This CDR3 is 17 amino acids long. This CDR3 is CASRLPGLASSTDTQYF. The DNA for the CDR3 is TGTGCAAGTCGCTTACCGGGACTAGCGTCTAGCACAGATACGCAGTATTTT.

V usage is TRBV7-2 and J usage is TRBJ2-5; 10 nucleotides match TRBD1. The CDR3 has 15 residues. Trimming took 2 bases from V and 3 from J; bases not matched to a gene: 3. CDR1 SGHTA and CDR2 FQGNSA come from the germline V gene. The CDR3 nucleotides read TGTGCCAGCAGCTTAACCGGGACAGGGGAAGAGACCCAGTACTTC. Translation gives CASSLTGTGEETQYF. Full variable domain (rest looked up from reference TRBV7-2 and TRBJ2-5): GAGVSQSPSNKVTEKGKDVELRCDPISGHTALYWYRQSLGQGLEFLIYFQGNSAPDKSGLPSDRFSAERTGGSVSTLTIQRTQQEDSAVYLCASSLTGTGEETQYFGPGTRLLVL.

The DNA for the CDR3 is TGTGCCAGCAGCTTAGGCCGGACAGGGGTTTCACCCCTCCACTTT. The encoded protein is CASSLGRTGVSPLHF. The rearrangement joins TRBV7-6 to TRBJ1-6, with 9 nucleotides matching TRBD1. V lost 1 base to trimming and J lost 9 bases; unmatched junction nucleotides: 4. The germline CDR1 and CDR2 sequences are SGHVS and FNYEAQ. The CDR3 consists of 15 residues.

J is TRBJ2-7 and V is TRBV5-1, with D maybe TRBD1 (5 bases). The CDR3 is 13 residues long. Trimming removed 5 bases from V and 1 base from J, with 10 bases in between. Germline V gene sequence: CDR1 SGHRS, CDR2 YFSETQ. CDR3 DNA: TGCGCCAGCAGGGAGACAGCTTCCTACGAGCAGTACTTC. Translation gives CASRETASYEQYF. Looking up the rest from reference TRBV5-1 and TRBJ2-7 gives the full variable domain: KAGVTQTPRYLIKTRGQQVTLSCSPISGHRSVSWYQQTPGQGLQFLFEYFSETQRNKGNFPGRFSGRQFSNSRSEMNVSTLELGDSALYLCASRETASYEQYFGPGTRLTVT.

Only a few counts were recorded for this clone. V usage is TRBV6-1 and J usage is TRBJ2-1; TRBD2 matches 14 bases. The CDR3 consists of 15 residues. The V gene end was trimmed by 3 bases and the J gene end by 8 bases; junction bases not matched to a gene: 3. Looked up from germline, CDR1 is MNHNS and CDR2 is SASEGT. As DNA, the CDR3 is TGTGCCAGCAGTGAGGGGACTAGCGGGAGCCATGAGCAGTTCTTC. It specifies CASSEGTSGSHEQFF.

V and J are TRBV4-2 and TRBJ1-5, with 8 bases fitting TRBD1. The CDR3 loop spans 15 amino acids. V lost 3 bases to trimming and J lost 5 bases; unmatched junction nucleotides: 6. Germline CDR1 LGHNA, CDR2 YNFKEQ. This CDR3 reads CASSHSLTGDQPQHF. CDR3 sequence (DNA): TGTGCCAGCAGCCACTCTTTGACAGGGGATCAGCCCCAGCATTTT.